This TCR beta chain was sequenced for a study of blood T cell repertoires in COVID-19. Study information: Collection of acute and convalescent COVID-19 samples took place in the United States, Italy and Spain. The analysed material was cDNA or gDNA that came from T cells, B-cell-depleted T cells, or PBMCs.

Trimming removed 1 base from V and 5 bases from J, with 9 bases in between. This CDR3 has 14 residues. In the authors' workflow: Nucleated cell counts were estimated from reference gene primer amplification. TCRdb's table, derived via immunoSEQ multiplex PCR, lists solely in-frame clones and lacks some. V, J and clone size reflect that table, while D and trimming were determined from the DNA. This table holds around 250,000 clones, roughly nine tenths found once. V is TRBV5-3 and J is TRBJ1-4; no definite D call. TRBV5-3 is an ORF for which the function is uncertain. Sequencing was performed on peripheral blood. This receptor was identified in a middle-aged woman who had recovered from COVID-19. Here the CDR3 DNA reads TGTGCCAGAAGCTTGCACGGTCCGAATGAAAAACTGTTTTTT. Translating it yields CARSLHGPNEKLFF.